The 5 T cell receptor beta chains in this list originate from one sample, sequenced in a study of T-cell memory formation after mild COVID-19. TCRdb independently ran MiXCR on the 5' RACE reads; one entry per CDR3 protein. The data contain roughly 110,000 distinct CDR3 sequences, under 15% of them seen just once; the ten biggest clones take up about 39%. The sequenced sample consisted of PBMCs or a T cell subset sorted from them (not recorded which). The receptor set was obtained from a man aged 18 to 30 who had mild COVID-19 (a few samples of this study predate the infection). Cell type and time point are not known.

This clonotype was seen at least ten times. The genes are TRBV6-5 and TRBJ2-1; tentatively, D is TRBD2 (7 bases). Germline loops: CDR1 MNHEY, CDR2 SVGAGI. The CDR3 contains 14 residues. The V gene lost 6 bases and the J gene lost 6 bases, with 15 bases spanning the gap. CDR3 in amino acids: CASSRGGALNEQFF. DNA of the CDR3: TGTGCCAGCAGCCGTGGGGGGGCCCTCAATGAGCAGTTCTTC.

This clonotype showed up just a few times. This rearrangement joins TRBV25-1 to TRBJ1-2, with D tentatively TRBD1 (5 bases). Germline V gives CDR1 MGHDK, CDR2 SYGVNS. Trimming cost V 2 bases and J 2 bases, with 9 bases left between them. The CDR3 spans 14 residues. The CDR3 coding sequence is TGTGCCAGCAGTGAACTCAGGGCCAACTATGGCTACACCTTC. It codes for CASSELRANYGYTF.

This clonotype was observed a handful of times. The gene calls are TRBV6-5 and TRBJ1-3; D not resolved. The CDR3 is made up of 14 amino acids. Germline assignment: CDR1 MNHEY and CDR2 SVGAGI. The V end lost 6 bases, the J end lost 0 bases, and 9 bases lay between the germline ends. The DNA for the CDR3 is TGTGCCAGCAGGGTGCATAACTCTGGAAACACCATATATTTT. It encodes CASRVHNSGNTIYF.

This clonotype appeared a few times. The rearrangement links TRBV18 to TRBJ2-7; the D is unclear. Germline CDR1 reads KGHSH; CDR2 reads LQKENI. The CDR3 consists of 11 residues. V was trimmed by 3 bases and J by 12 bases, leaving 12 bases between them. The DNA for the CDR3 is TGTGCCAGCTCACCGTCCGTTGTGAGGTACTTC. Translated: CASSPSVVRYF.

The chain joins TRBV5-4 to TRBJ1-1; D unresolved. V lost 4 bases, J lost 2 bases, and 12 bases lay in between. This CDR3 is 14 amino acids long. Germline CDR1 reads SGHNT; CDR2 reads YYREEE (reference sequence). The CDR3: CASSPWTDNTEAFF. CDR3 sequence (DNA): TGTGCCAGCAGCCCATGGACCGATAACACTGAAGCTTTCTTT.